This TCR beta chain was sequenced in a study of T cells after yellow fever vaccination. General study results and limits: Though it reached lower strength, the secondary response hit its peak faster, day 5 versus 15. Clones that expanded after primary vaccination mostly reappeared after the booster (over 95% CD4, roughly 90% CD8). CD4 and CD8 compartments shared a small share of clonotypes.

The CDR3 covers 16 residues. After removal of 4 bases from V and 4 bases from J, the junction contained 8 bases not matched to a gene. Production of TCR cDNA was by 5'RACE template switching, which also added a universal primer site and UMIs. TCRdb reprocessed the 5' RACE reads with MiXCR, giving one entry per CDR3 protein. Among about 310,000 distinct CDR3 sequences listed, around 3.6% were seen once. On this clonotype: Its antigen is currently unknown.

Sequencing was performed on PBMCs, taken on the day of the yellow fever booster vaccination. The receptor was derived from a man aged 18 to 35 who received the YFV17D yellow fever vaccine. J is TRBJ2-2 and V is TRBV12-3 or TRBV12-4, with 8 bases fitting TRBD1. The CDR3 sequence is CASSSPGTGATGELFF. CDR3 in DNA: TGTGCCAGCAGTTCGCCCGGGACAGGAGCCACCGGGGAGCTGTTTTTT.